One TCR beta chain is described in this entry. Its antigen is currently unknown. Here immunoSEQ multiplex PCR was the method, and the copy in TCRdb shows in-frame clones only, minus some. The table lists over 100,000 clones, around 89% of them singletons. This record comes from a study of T cell responses to AZD1222 COVID-19 vaccine. General study results and limits: Compared with day 0, the breadth and depth of the Spike-specific TCR repertoire rose significantly after two doses of AZD1222. The donor cohort was predominantly white British with a female majority, and clonal diversity may have been underestimated.

The germline CDR1 and CDR2 sequences are MDHEN and SYDVKM. V was pared by 7 bases and J by 5 bases, with 20 bases between. This CDR3 is built from 16 residues. The starting material was peripheral blood, obtained on day 0 of AZD1222 vaccination. The chain has TRBV28 and TRBJ1-4; unclear D gene. The origin of this receptor is an adult in good health. In nucleotides, the CDR3 is TGTGCCAGCATACCTCAAAGGACCTCTTTGAATGAAAAACTGTTTTTT. This sequence encodes CASIPQRTSLNEKLFF.